This T cell receptor beta chain emerged from a study of T cell changes during pregnancy in multiple sclerosis. CDR1 and CDR2 from the germline V gene are MNHNS and SASEGT. CDR3 size: 13 residues. Trimming removed 2 bases from V and 4 bases from J, with 9 bases in between. Assay used: immunoSEQ multiplex PCR; TCRdb lists only in-frame clones, some missing. The sample lists about 83,000 clones, roughly 95% occurring once. The specimen comprised peripheral blood, sampled in the second trimester of pregnancy. This chain links TRBV6-1 with TRBJ2-7; maybe TRBD1 (5 bases). This sequence was found in a female donor with multiple sclerosis, enrolled in a pregnancy study. The CDR3 DNA follows: TGTGCCAGCAGTGAAAGACAGCTGTACGAGCAGTACTTC. Its translation is CASSERQLYEQYF.